This TCR beta chain was identified during a study of shared clonotypes between healthy human individuals. The germline gives CDR1 MNHNS, CDR2 SASEGT. V was clipped by 3 bases and J by 6 bases, with 11 bases between them. The CDR3 covers 14 residues. The assay was immunoSEQ multiplex PCR, and TCRdb's table has in-frame clones only and misses some. The table includes around 100,000 clones, 55% to 80% detected once. This sequence originates from a woman under 40 in good health. The chain links TRBV6-1 to TRBJ1-4; perhaps TRBD1 as D (5 bases). The source material was memory CD8+ T cells sorted from blood. Subset given: CD45RO+ cells pooled with CCR7-negative TemRA cells. In DNA, the CDR3 is TGTGCCAGCAGTGAGGGGCGCGGGGATGAAAAACTGTTTTTT. Protein: CASSEGRGDEKLFF.